This record concerns one T cell receptor beta chain sequence. No antigen is known for it. This record comes from a study of shared clonotypes between healthy human individuals. Overall study context: CD4 naive cells filled three plates per donor, CD4 memory three, CD8 naive two and CD8 memory one. Study outcomes and limitations: A generally larger estimated richness was seen in naive subsets than in memory subsets. Some clonotypes were shared by all four sorted-subset donors, while others were not shared. The non-shared ones had lower generation probabilities than the shared ones.

Cells designated naive CD8 were CD45RO-negative and were positively selected for CCR7, with terminally differentiated effector memory CD45RA+ cells excluded. Clones were sequenced by immunoSEQ multiplex PCR, and TCRdb holds only the in-frame ones, with some missing. The table has over 800,000 clones, 80% to 95% seen once. The CDR3 consists of 11 residues. The germline V gene encodes CDR1 LNHNV and CDR2 YYDKDF (reference sequence). V was shortened by 6 bases and J by 4 bases, with 6 bases between the two germline ends. Sequenced: naive CD8+ T cells sorted from blood. The sequence was collected from a man aged 30 to 45 in good health. The rearrangement uses TRBV15 and TRBJ1-2; no firm D call. The CDR3 loop is CATRDLYGYTF. Written as DNA, the CDR3 is TGTGCCACCAGAGACCTCTATGGCTACACCTTC.